This TCR beta chain is drawn from a study of shared clonotypes between healthy human individuals. V lost 6 bases and J 3 bases, leaving 12 bases between the germline ends. This CDR3 contains 14 residues. Germline CDR1 is MDHEN and CDR2 is SYDVKM. CD45RO negativity and positive selection for CCR7 defined naive CD8 cells, a population that excluded terminally differentiated effector memory CD45RA+ cells. Generated by immunoSEQ multiplex PCR, the TCRdb table keeps only in-frame clones and is missing some. Here the sample spans more than 2 million clones, 93% being singletons. Input material: naive CD8+ T cells from PBMCs. The receptor was isolated from a man between 18 and 35 years old in good health. Some clones in this sample may be carry-over from other donors' samples. The chain has TRBV28 and TRBJ1-5; no firm D call. CDR3 sequence (DNA): TGTGCCAGCAGCCTAAGGGTTCCCAATCAGCCCCAGCATTTT. Translating it yields CASSLRVPNQPQHF. The complete variable domain, with remaining parts taken from reference TRBV28 and TRBJ1-5, reads DVKVTQSSRYLVKRTGEKVFLECVQDMDHENMFWYRQDPGLGLRLIYFSYDVKMKEKGDIPEGYSVSREKKERFSLILESASTNQTSMYLCASSLRVPNQPQHFGDGTRLSIL.